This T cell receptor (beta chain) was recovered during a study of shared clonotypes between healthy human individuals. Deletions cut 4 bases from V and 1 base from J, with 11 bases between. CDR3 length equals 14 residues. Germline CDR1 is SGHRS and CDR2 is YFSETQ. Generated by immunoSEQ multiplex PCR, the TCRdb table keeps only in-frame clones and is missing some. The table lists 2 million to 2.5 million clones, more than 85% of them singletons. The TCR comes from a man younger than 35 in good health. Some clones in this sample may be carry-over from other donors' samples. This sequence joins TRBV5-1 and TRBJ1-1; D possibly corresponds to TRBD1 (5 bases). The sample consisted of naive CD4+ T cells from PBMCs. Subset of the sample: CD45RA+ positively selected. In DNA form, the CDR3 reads TGCGCCAGCAGCCAGCCGGGGGGGAACACTGAAGCTTTCTTT. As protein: CASSQPGGNTEAFF. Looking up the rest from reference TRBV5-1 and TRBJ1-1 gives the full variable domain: KAGVTQTPRYLIKTRGQQVTLSCSPISGHRSVSWYQQTPGQGLQFLFEYFSETQRNKGNFPGRFSGRQFSNSRSEMNVSTLELGDSALYLCASSQPGGNTEAFFGQGTRLTVV.